These 5 T cell receptor beta chains share one sample of origin, sequenced in a study of shared clonotypes between healthy human individuals. The repertoire was sequenced with immunoSEQ multiplex PCR; TCRdb's copy has only in-frame clones and lacks some. The table records about 2.2 million clones, 90% to 95% of them present only once. Only CD45RO-negative cells positively selected for CCR7 counted as naive CD8 cells, so terminally differentiated effector memory CD45RA+ cells were excluded. The sequencing input was naive CD8+ T cells from PBMCs. The receptors were gathered from a man younger than 35 in good health. Some clones in this sample may be carry-over from other donors' samples.

The chain is built from TRBV27 and TRBJ2-3; D ambiguous. Germline CDR1 MNHEY, CDR2 SMNVEV (reference sequence). The CDR3 spans 15 residues. Trimming removed 2 bases at V and 0 bases at J, with 9 bases between. CDR3 DNA: TGTGCCAGCAGTTTAGCCCAGACCAGCACAGATACGCAGTATTTT. It specifies CASSLAQTSTDTQYF.

The chain couples TRBV11-1 to TRBJ2-7; D might be TRBD1 (5 bases). The CDR3 loop spans 13 amino acids. V lost 4 bases and J lost 5, with 12 bases in between. Germline V gives CDR1 SGHAT, CDR2 FQDESV (reference sequence). The CDR3 DNA reads TGTGCCAGCAGCTGGTTCGAAGGGGACGAGCAGTACTTC. It specifies CASSWFEGDEQYF.

In nucleotides, the CDR3 is TGCGCCAGCAGCTTGGATTCGGGGACTAGCGGGACCCGCCATTCCTCCTACGAGCAGTACTTC. Protein sequence: CASSLDSGTSGTRHSSYEQYF. V is TRBV5-1 and J is TRBJ2-7; 13 positions match TRBD2. The junction had 15 bases not matched to a gene; V was cut back by 0 bases and J by 0 bases. The CDR3 spans 21 residues. Germline V gives CDR1 SGHRS, CDR2 YFSETQ. Combining the CDR3 with reference TRBV5-1 and TRBJ2-7 gives the whole variable domain KAGVTQTPRYLIKTRGQQVTLSCSPISGHRSVSWYQQTPGQGLQFLFEYFSETQRNKGNFPGRFSGRQFSNSRSEMNVSTLELGDSALYLCASSLDSGTSGTRHSSYEQYFGPGTRLTVT.

A word on this clone: Other nucleotide sequences in the sample specify the same CDR3. The chain has TRBV19 and TRBJ2-3; D unclear. Germline CDR1 reads LNHDA; CDR2 reads SQIVND (reference sequence). The length of the CDR3 is 14 residues. V lost 0 bases and J lost 3, with 7 bases in between. DNA of the CDR3: TGTGCCAGTAGTATAGATCGGTCAACAGATACGCAGTATTTT. Its translation is CASSIDRSTDTQYF.

This clone occurred once. This sample also contains other DNA sequences that code for the same CDR3. The V gene is TRBV27, the J gene TRBJ2-5; D is perhaps TRBD2 (6 bases). CDR1 is MNHEY and CDR2 is SMNVEV in the germline V gene (reference sequence). This CDR3 is 11 amino acids long. V was trimmed by 4 bases and J by 8 bases, leaving 8 bases between them. CDR3 DNA sequence: TGTGCCAGCAGTTCGGGGGTAACCCAGTACTTC. Its translation is CASSSGVTQYF.